This is a list of T cell receptor beta chains from one sample in a study of T cells in Graves' hyperthyroidism and ophthalmopathy. One entry per CDR3 protein results from TCRdb running MiXCR on the multiplex PCR reads. The data hold hundreds of thousands of distinct CDR3 sequences, with 15% to 20% observed a single time. Material for sequencing was blood. These receptor sequences come from a woman aged 45-60 years with Graves' hyperthyroidism that later progressed to Graves' ophthalmopathy. Both conserved end residues are part of each CDR3. A D gene is named only where the DNA matches it firmly. Rows may omit the clone size; those that give it use once, few, many or a size class.

V	J	size	D	CDR3	DNA
TRBV5-1	TRBJ1-1	many	.	CASSLGWGASTEAFF	TGCGCCAGCAGCTTGGGTTGGGGGGCCAGCACTGAAGCTTTCTTT
TRBV29-1	TRBJ1-2	few	.	CSVETRLTGHYGYTF	TGCAGCGTTGAAACCCGCCTCACAGGGCACTATGGCTACACCTTC
TRBV14	TRBJ2-2	many	TRBD1	CASSLGGASGELFF	TGTGCCAGCAGCCTAGGGGGCGCGTCCGGGGAGCTGTTTTTT
TRBV20-1	TRBJ2-5	many	.	CSVPKGKGRETQYF	TGCAGTGTGCCGAAGGGAAAAGGGCGAGAGACCCAGTACTTC
TRBV30	TRBJ1-3	few	.	CAWITGNGNTIYF	TGTGCCTGGATTACAGGGAACGGAAACACCATATATTTT
TRBV7-2	TRBJ1-3	few	.	CASSLVGISGNTIYF	TGTGCCAGCAGCTTAGTTGGGATCTCTGGAAACACCATATATTTT
TRBV6-1	TRBJ1-1	many	TRBD1	CASSVSDRGLPSGNTEAFF	TGTGCCAGCAGTGTCTCAGACAGGGGGCTACCCTCGGGGAACACTGAAGCTTTCTTT
TRBV5-6	TRBJ1-1	.	.	CASSLRAGAEAFF	TGTGCCAGCAGCTTAAGAGCCGGCGCTGAAGCTTTCTTT
TRBV24-1	TRBJ1-1	.	.	CATSDPGRAENTEAFF	TGTGCCACCAGTGACCCTGGGAGGGCAGAAAACACTGAAGCTTTCTTT
TRBV7-2	TRBJ2-3	.	.	CASSLAGGGHTDTQYF	TGTGCCAGCAGCTTAGCTGGCGGGGGCCACACAGATACGCAGTATTTT
TRBV5-1	TRBJ1-6	few	.	CASSLRVNSPLHF	TGCGCCAGCAGCTTGAGAGTGAATTCACCCCTCCACTTT
TRBV7-6	TRBJ2-6	once	TRBD2	CASSLAAGGTSGANVLTF	TGTGCCAGCAGCTTAGCAGCGGGGGGGACCTCTGGGGCCAACGTCCTGACTTTC
TRBV19	TRBJ2-6	.	TRBD1	CASSSYSGQVGSGANVLTF	TGTGCCAGTAGTTCCTACTCGGGACAGGTTGGCTCTGGGGCCAACGTCCTGACTTTC
TRBV4-2	TRBJ2-2	.	.	CASSQDRVEGGGELFF	TGTGCCAGCAGCCAAGACAGGGTAGAAGGAGGGGGGGAGCTGTTTTTT
TRBV29-1	TRBJ2-5	few	TRBD1	CSARQGFVVEETQYF	TGCAGCGCCAGACAGGGTTTCGTCGTTGAAGAGACCCAGTACTTC
TRBV12-3/TRBV12-4	TRBJ2-6	many	.	CASSLAYSGANVLTF	TGTGCCAGCAGTTTAGCCTACTCTGGGGCCAACGTCCTGACTTTC
TRBV18	TRBJ2-5	.	TRBD2	CASSPGASGKKETQYF	TGTGCCAGCTCACCGGGAGCTAGCGGCAAAAAAGAGACCCAGTACTTC
TRBV6-1	TRBJ2-5	.	.	CASRPIRARRDWETQYF	TGTGCCAGCCGACCGATCCGGGCTCGGAGGGATTGGGAGACCCAGTACTTC
TRBV11-2	TRBJ1-1	many	.	CASSIPQFSAEAFF	TGTGCCAGCAGCATACCACAGTTTTCCGCGGAAGCTTTCTTT
TRBV19	TRBJ2-1	.	.	CASSKVGVGEQFF	TGTGCCAGTAGTAAGGTCGGGGTCGGTGAGCAGTTCTTC
TRBV11-2	TRBJ2-7	.	.	CASSLEIRTILPYEQYF	TGTGCCAGCAGCTTAGAAATCCGGACCATCCTCCCCTACGAGCAGTACTTC
TRBV7-2	TRBJ2-3	many	.	CASKPGTSTDTQYF	TGTGCCAGCAAACCCGGGACTAGCACAGATACGCAGTATTTT
TRBV11-3	TRBJ2-5	many	.	CASSTQGQETQYF	TGTGCCAGCAGCACACAGGGACAAGAGACCCAGTACTTC
TRBV6-1	TRBJ1-2	many	.	CASRPGSTNYGYTF	TGTGCCAGCAGACCGGGATCTACTAACTATGGCTACACCTTC
TRBV11-3	TRBJ1-5	many	.	CASSLGLGGLSNQPQHF	TGTGCCAGCAGCTTAGGGCTGGGGGGTCTTAGCAATCAGCCCCAGCATTTT
TRBV27	TRBJ2-7	many	.	CASRHTLTATYEQYF	TGTGCCAGCAGACATACTTTGACAGCAACCTACGAGCAGTACTTC
TRBV19	TRBJ1-5	.	.	CASSTGAIRPQHF	TGTGCCAGTAGCACAGGAGCTATTCGGCCCCAGCATTTT
TRBV2	TRBJ2-1	many	.	CASSEREGPWGNEQFF	TGTGCCAGCAGTGAACGCGAGGGGCCTTGGGGCAATGAGCAGTTCTTC
TRBV30	TRBJ1-4	.	.	CAWGLSPNEKLFF	TGTGCCTGGGGACTGAGTCCAAATGAAAAACTGTTTTTT
TRBV2	TRBJ1-1	many	.	CASSDGFLGGTEAFF	TGTGCCAGCAGTGATGGGTTCTTAGGTGGCACTGAAGCTTTCTTT
TRBV20-1	TRBJ2-5	many	TRBD2	CSAQMTSGDLSGETQYF	TGCAGTGCTCAAATGACTAGCGGGGACCTATCGGGGGAGACCCAGTACTTC
TRBV20-1	TRBJ1-2	few	.	CSASITDYGYTF	TGCAGTGCTTCTATAACGGACTATGGCTACACCTTC
TRBV10-3	TRBJ1-1	few	TRBD1	CAISARDRESTEAFF	TGTGCCATCAGTGCGAGGGACAGGGAGAGCACTGAAGCTTTCTTT
TRBV7-9	TRBJ2-2	.	TRBD1	CASSLPSTGDTGELFF	TGTGCCAGCAGCTTGCCATCGACAGGGGATACCGGGGAGCTGTTTTTT
TRBV6-1	TRBJ2-5	.	.	CASSEQTGAQETQYF	TGTGCCAGCAGTGAACAGACAGGTGCACAAGAGACCCAGTACTTC
TRBV5-1	TRBJ1-2	few	TRBD1	CASSYPGQGRNGYTF	TGCGCCAGCAGCTATCCGGGACAGGGGAGGAATGGCTACACCTTC
TRBV20-1	TRBJ2-2	few	.	CSASRFAGELFF	TGCAGTGCTAGCCGGTTCGCCGGGGAGCTGTTTTTT
TRBV5-4	TRBJ2-1	.	TRBD2	CASSRASVSGGASYNEQFF	TGTGCCAGCAGCCGCGCGTCCGTTAGCGGGGGGGCTTCCTACAATGAGCAGTTCTTC
TRBV5-5	TRBJ1-1	many	.	CASSLVPGAPNTEAFF	TGTGCCAGCAGCTTGGTTCCAGGGGCCCCGAACACTGAAGCTTTCTTT
TRBV12-3/TRBV12-4	TRBJ1-2	.	.	CASSPRLYGYTF	TGTGCCAGCAGTCCCCGGCTGTATGGCTACACCTTC
TRBV19	TRBJ1-1	.	.	CASSFGSLMNTEAFF	TGTGCCAGTAGTTTTGGCAGCCTTATGAACACTGAAGCTTTCTTT
TRBV10-3	TRBJ2-1	.	.	CARGELPNEQFF	TGTGCCAGGGGGGAACTCCCGAATGAGCAGTTCTTC
TRBV20-1	TRBJ2-3	many	TRBD1	CSALGQYYTDTQYF	TGCAGTGCTCTGGGACAGTACTACACAGATACGCAGTATTTT
TRBV10-3	TRBJ2-3	.	.	CAIATGGTDTQYF	TGTGCCATAGCCACAGGAGGAACAGATACGCAGTATTTT
TRBV20-1	TRBJ2-7	few	.	CSARDYVGNEQYF	TGCAGTGCTAGAGATTACGTAGGGAACGAGCAGTACTTC
TRBV6-5	TRBJ1-1	few	TRBD1	CASSNGLGGIDTEAFF	TGTGCCAGCAGTAACGGGCTAGGGGGCATCGACACTGAAGCTTTCTTT
TRBV20-1	TRBJ2-5	few	.	CSARWSGRETQYF	TGCAGTGCCCGGTGGTCGGGAAGGGAGACCCAGTACTTC
TRBV29-1	TRBJ2-3	.	.	CSATGPGYNTDTQYF	TGCAGCGCCACAGGCCCCGGGTATAACACAGATACGCAGTATTTT
TRBV6-1	TRBJ1-1	many	.	CASSELPGAITEAFF	TGTGCCAGCAGTGAACTTCCGGGGGCCATCACTGAAGCTTTCTTT
TRBV5-4	TRBJ1-2	.	.	CASSSLRGYTF	TGTGCCAGCAGTTCCTTGCGGGGCTACACCTTC
TRBV5-1	TRBJ1-1	many	TRBD1	CASSLRQGSVNTEAFF	TGCGCCAGCAGCTTAAGACAGGGGTCCGTGAACACTGAAGCTTTCTTT
TRBV9	TRBJ2-1	few	.	CASSVATGTEQFF	TGTGCCAGCAGCGTAGCTACTGGCACGGAGCAGTTCTTC
TRBV11-2	TRBJ2-7	many	.	CASLPDLEQYF	TGTGCCAGCCTACCCGACCTCGAGCAGTACTTC